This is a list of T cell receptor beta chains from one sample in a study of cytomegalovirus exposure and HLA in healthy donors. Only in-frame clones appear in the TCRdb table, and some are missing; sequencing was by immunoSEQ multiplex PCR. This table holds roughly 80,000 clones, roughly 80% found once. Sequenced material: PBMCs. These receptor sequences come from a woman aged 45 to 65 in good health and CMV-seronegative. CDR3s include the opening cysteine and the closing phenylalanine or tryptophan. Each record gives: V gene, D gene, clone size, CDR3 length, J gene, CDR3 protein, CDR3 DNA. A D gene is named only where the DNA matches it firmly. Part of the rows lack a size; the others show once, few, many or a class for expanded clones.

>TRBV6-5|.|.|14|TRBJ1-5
CASSNRSPNQPQHF
TGTGCCAGCAGTAACCGGTCCCCGAATCAGCCCCAGCATTTT
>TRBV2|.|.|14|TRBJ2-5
CASDLNEQQETQYF
TGTGCCAGCGATTTAAATGAACAGCAAGAGACCCAGTACTTC
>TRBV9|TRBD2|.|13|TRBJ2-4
CASSSGLANIQYF
TGTGCCAGCAGCTCAGGACTAGCGAACATTCAGTACTTC
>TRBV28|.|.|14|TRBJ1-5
CASSPRVEGQPQHF
TGTGCCAGCAGCCCCAGGGTGGAGGGTCAGCCCCAGCATTTT
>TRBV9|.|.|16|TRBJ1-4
CASSAGQFATNEKLFF
TGTGCCAGCAGCGCTGGACAGTTCGCAACTAATGAAAAACTGTTTTTT
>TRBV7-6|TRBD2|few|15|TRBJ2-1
CASRNSGGALDEQFF
TGTGCCAGCAGGAATAGCGGGGGGGCTTTGGATGAGCAGTTCTTC
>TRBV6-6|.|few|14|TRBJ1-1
CASSYAGTNTEAFF
TGTGCCAGCAGTTACGCAGGGACAAACACTGAAGCTTTCTTT
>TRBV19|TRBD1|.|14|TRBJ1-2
CASSILGTDYGYTF
TGTGCCAGTAGTATATTAGGGACAGACTATGGCTACACCTTC
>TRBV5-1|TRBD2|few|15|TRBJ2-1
CASSWLAGGPPEQFF
TGCGCCAGCAGCTGGCTAGCGGGAGGGCCCCCTGAGCAGTTCTTC
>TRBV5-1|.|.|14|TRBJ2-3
CASSLEEGTDTQYF
TGCGCCAGCAGCTTGGAGGAGGGCACAGATACGCAGTATTTT
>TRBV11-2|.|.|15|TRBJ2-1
CASSTLRSSYNEQFF
TGTGCCAGCAGCACGCTTAGATCCTCCTACAATGAGCAGTTCTTC
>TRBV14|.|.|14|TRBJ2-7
CASSQVAGPYEQYF
TGTGCCAGCAGCCAAGTCGCGGGCCCCTACGAGCAGTACTTC
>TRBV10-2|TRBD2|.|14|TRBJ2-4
CASLTSGGQNIQYF
TGCGCCAGCCTGACTAGCGGGGGCCAAAACATTCAGTACTTC
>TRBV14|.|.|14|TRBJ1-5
CASSQALSNQPQHF
TGTGCCAGCAGCCAGGCATTGAGCAATCAGCCCCAGCATTTT
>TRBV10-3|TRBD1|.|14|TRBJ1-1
CAISHRQGWTEAFF
TGTGCCATCAGTCATCGACAGGGTTGGACTGAAGCTTTCTTT
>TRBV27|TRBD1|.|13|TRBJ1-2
CASSPTGDYGYTF
TGTGCCAGCAGTCCCACAGGGGACTATGGCTACACCTTC
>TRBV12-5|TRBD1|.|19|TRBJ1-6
CASGLVLGQGNPYNSPLHF
TGTGCTAGTGGTTTGGTACTCGGACAGGGGAACCCCTATAATTCACCCCTCCACTTT
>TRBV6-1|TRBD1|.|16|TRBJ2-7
CASSEWSGTAYYEQYF
TGTGCCAGCAGTGAATGGTCCGGGACAGCTTACTACGAGCAGTACTTC
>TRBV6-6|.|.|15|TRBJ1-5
CASIRTAYSNQPQHF
TGTGCCAGCATACGGACTGCTTATAGCAATCAGCCCCAGCATTTT
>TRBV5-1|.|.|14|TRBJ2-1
CATALGGSYNEQFF
TGCGCCACCGCTCTTGGCGGTTCCTACAATGAGCAGTTCTTC
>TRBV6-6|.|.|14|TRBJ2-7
CASRPQGLSYEQYF
TGTGCCAGCAGGCCCCAGGGTTTATCATACGAGCAGTACTTC
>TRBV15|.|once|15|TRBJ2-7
CATSGAGGKPYEQYF
TGTGCCACCAGCGGGGCTGGTGGGAAGCCCTACGAGCAGTACTTC
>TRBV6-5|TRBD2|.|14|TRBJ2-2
CASSGAGVTGELFF
TGTGCCAGCAGTGGAGCGGGAGTAACCGGGGAGCTGTTTTTT
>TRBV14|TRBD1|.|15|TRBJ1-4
CASSQGQGRREKLFF
TGTGCCAGCAGCCAAGGACAGGGGAGGCGAGAAAAACTGTTTTTT
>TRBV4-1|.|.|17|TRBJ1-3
CASSRQYRVGPGNTIYF
TGCGCCAGCAGCCGTCAATACAGGGTCGGTCCTGGAAACACCATATATTTT
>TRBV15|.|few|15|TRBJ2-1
CATSRDPGAVDEQFF
TGTGCCACCAGCAGAGATCCAGGGGCTGTGGATGAGCAGTTCTTC
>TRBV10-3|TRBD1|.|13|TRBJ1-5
CATQDRENQPQHF
TGTGCCACCCAGGACAGGGAAAATCAGCCCCAGCATTTT
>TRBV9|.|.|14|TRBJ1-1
CASSPRTANTEAFF
TGTGCCAGCAGCCCACGGACAGCGAACACTGAAGCTTTCTTT
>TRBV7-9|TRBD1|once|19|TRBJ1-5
CASSLGDRGLAYSNQPQHF
TGTGCCAGCAGCTTGGGAGACAGGGGCCTTGCTTATAGCAATCAGCCCCAGCATTTT
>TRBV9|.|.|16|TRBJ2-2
CASSPRTASNTGELFF
TGTGCCAGCAGCCCTAGGACAGCCTCGAACACCGGGGAGCTGTTTTTT
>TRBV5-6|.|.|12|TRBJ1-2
CASGGGLYGYTF
TGTGCCAGCGGTGGGGGCTTGTATGGCTACACCTTC
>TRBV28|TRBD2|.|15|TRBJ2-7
CASSPGLADLYEQYF
TGTGCCAGCAGTCCCGGACTAGCGGATCTCTACGAGCAGTACTTC
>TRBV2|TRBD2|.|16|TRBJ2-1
CASTNSAPGTSNEQFF
TGTGCCAGCACGAACTCAGCTCCCGGGACTAGCAATGAGCAGTTCTTC
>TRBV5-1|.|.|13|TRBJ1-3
CASTRDSGNTIYF
TGCGCCAGCACCCGCGACTCTGGAAACACCATATATTTT
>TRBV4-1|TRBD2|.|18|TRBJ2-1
CASSQAIYRTSGGYRKFF
TGCGCCAGCAGCCAAGCGATATATCGGACTAGCGGGGGATATCGGAAGTTCTTC
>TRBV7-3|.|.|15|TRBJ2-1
CASSLTGSSYNEQFF
TGTGCCAGCAGCTTAACAGGGAGCTCCTACAATGAGCAGTTCTTC
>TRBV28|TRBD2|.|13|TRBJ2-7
CASRVAGPYEQYF
TGTGCCAGCAGAGTAGCGGGACCCTACGAGCAGTACTTC
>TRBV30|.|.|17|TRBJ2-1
CAWSPLPGRGAFNEQFF
TGTGCCTGGAGTCCCCTTCCGGGCAGGGGGGCCTTCAATGAGCAGTTCTTC
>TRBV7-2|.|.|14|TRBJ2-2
CASSLAEGLGELFF
TGTGCCAGCAGCTTAGCGGAGGGGCTCGGGGAGCTGTTTTTT
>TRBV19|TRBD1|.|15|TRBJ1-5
CASSIGTGGFQPQHF
TGTGCCAGTAGTATCGGGACAGGGGGCTTTCAGCCCCAGCATTTT
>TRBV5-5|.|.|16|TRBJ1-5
CASSFGGARSNQPQHF
TGTGCCAGCAGCTTTGGGGGGGCAAGGAGCAATCAGCCCCAGCATTTT
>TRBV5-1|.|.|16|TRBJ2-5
CASSFPDRGSEETQYF
TGCGCCAGCAGCTTCCCTGATCGAGGGTCGGAAGAGACCCAGTACTTC
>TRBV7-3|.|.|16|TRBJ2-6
CASSLTRSSGANVLTF
TGTGCCAGCAGCTTAACGAGAAGCTCTGGGGCCAACGTCCTGACTTTC
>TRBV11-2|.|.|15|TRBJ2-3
CASSLDLTGTDTQYF
TGTGCCAGCAGCTTAGATCTAACTGGCACAGATACGCAGTATTTT
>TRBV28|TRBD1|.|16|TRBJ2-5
CASSFQTGEVEETQYF
TGTGCCAGCAGTTTTCAGACAGGGGAGGTTGAAGAGACCCAGTACTTC
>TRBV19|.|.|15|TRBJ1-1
CASTSLSGRVTEAFF
TGTGCCAGTACCTCGTTATCGGGCAGGGTCACTGAAGCTTTCTTT
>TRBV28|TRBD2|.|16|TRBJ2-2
CASSDAGLANTGELFF
TGTGCCAGCAGCGACGCGGGACTAGCGAACACCGGGGAGCTGTTTTTT
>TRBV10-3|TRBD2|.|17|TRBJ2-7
CAISESRAGGSSYEQYF
TGTGCCATCAGTGAGAGTAGGGCGGGAGGCAGCTCCTACGAGCAGTACTTC
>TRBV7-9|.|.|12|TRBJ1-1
CASSRVVTEAFF
TGTGCCAGCAGCCGCGTCGTTACTGAAGCTTTCTTT
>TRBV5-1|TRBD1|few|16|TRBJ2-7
CASSLASGQGIYEQYF
TGCGCCAGCAGCTTGGCCTCGGGACAGGGGATCTACGAGCAGTACTTC
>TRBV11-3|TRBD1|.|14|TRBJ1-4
CASSLDRVCEKLFF
TGTGCCAGCAGCCTAGACAGGGTTTGTGAAAAACTGTTTTTT
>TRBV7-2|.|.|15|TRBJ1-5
CASSLDSGSNQPQHF
TGTGCCAGCAGCTTAGATTCTGGGAGTAATCAGCCCCAGCATTTT
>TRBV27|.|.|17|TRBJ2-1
CASSLSGQGPTYNEQFF
TGTGCCAGCAGTTTATCAGGCCAGGGGCCTACCTACAATGAGCAGTTCTTC